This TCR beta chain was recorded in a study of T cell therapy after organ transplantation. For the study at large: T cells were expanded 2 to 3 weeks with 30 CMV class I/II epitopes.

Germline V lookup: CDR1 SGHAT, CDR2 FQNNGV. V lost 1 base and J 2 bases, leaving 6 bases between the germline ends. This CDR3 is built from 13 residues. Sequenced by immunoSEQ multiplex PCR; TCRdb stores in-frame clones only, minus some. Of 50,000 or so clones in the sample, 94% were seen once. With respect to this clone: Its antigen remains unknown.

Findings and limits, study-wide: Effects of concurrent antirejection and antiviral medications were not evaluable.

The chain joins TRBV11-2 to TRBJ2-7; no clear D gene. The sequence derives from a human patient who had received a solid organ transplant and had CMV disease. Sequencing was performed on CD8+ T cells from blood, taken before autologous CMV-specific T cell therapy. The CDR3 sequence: CASSLGSAYEQYF. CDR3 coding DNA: TGTGCCAGCAGCTTAGGGTCGGCCTACGAGCAGTACTTC.